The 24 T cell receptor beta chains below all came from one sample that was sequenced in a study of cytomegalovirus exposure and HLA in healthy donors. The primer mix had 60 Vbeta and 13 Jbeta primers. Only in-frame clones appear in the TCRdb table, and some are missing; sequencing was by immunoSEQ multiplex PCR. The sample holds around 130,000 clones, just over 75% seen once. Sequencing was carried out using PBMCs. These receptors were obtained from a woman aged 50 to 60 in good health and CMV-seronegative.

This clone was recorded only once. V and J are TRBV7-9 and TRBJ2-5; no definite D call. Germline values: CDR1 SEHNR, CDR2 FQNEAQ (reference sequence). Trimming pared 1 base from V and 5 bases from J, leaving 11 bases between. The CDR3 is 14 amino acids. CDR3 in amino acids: CASSLVTAQETQYF. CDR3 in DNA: TGTGCCAGCAGCTTAGTTACAGCACAGGAGACCCAGTACTTC. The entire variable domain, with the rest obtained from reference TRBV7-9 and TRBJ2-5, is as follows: DTGVSQNPRHKITKRGQNVTFRCDPISEHNRLYWYRQTLGQGPEFLTYFQNEAQLEKSRLLSDRFSAERPKGSFSTLEIQRTEQGDSAMYLCASSLVTAQETQYFGPGTRLLVL.

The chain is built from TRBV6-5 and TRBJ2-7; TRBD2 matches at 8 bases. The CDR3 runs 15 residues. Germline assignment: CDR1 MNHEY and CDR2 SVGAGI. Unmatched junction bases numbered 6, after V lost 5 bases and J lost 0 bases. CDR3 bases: TGTGCCAGCAGTCCGACCACTAGCGGCTCCTACGAGCAGTACTTC. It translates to CASSPTTSGSYEQYF.

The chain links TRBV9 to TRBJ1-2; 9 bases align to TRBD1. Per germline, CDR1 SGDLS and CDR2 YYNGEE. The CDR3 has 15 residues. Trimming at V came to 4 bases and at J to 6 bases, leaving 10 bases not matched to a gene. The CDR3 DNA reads TGTGCCAGCAGCCCCCGGACAGGGGAGAGGGATGGCTACACCTTC. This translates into CASSPRTGERDGYTF.

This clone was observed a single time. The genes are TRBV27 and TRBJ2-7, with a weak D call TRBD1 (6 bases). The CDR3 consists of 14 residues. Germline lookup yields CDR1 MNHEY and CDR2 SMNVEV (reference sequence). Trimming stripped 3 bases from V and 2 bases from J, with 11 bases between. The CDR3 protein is CASSFGQPPYEQYF. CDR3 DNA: TGTGCCAGCAGTTTCGGACAGCCACCCTACGAGCAGTACTTC.

In nucleotides, the CDR3 is TGTGCCATCAGTAAGTGGTTGGAGAATCAGCCCCAGCATTTT. Protein: CAISKWLENQPQHF. This rearrangement joins TRBV10-3 to TRBJ1-5; unclear D gene. Germline values: CDR1 ENHRY, CDR2 SYGVKD. V gave up 5 bases and J gave up 4 bases, with 12 bases separating them. The length of the CDR3 is 14 residues.

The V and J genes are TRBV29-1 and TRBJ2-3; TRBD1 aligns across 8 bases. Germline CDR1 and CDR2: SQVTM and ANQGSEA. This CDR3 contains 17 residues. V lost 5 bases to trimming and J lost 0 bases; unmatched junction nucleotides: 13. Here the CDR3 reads CSVTGTGRSTSTDTQYF. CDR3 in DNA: TGCAGCGTTACCGGGACAGGCCGATCTACTAGCACAGATACGCAGTATTTT.

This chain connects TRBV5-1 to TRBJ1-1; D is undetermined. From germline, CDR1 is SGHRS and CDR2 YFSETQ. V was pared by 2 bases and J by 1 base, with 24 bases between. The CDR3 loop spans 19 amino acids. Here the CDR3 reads CASSLEVLGLGSGNTEAFF. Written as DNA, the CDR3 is TGCGCCAGCAGCTTAGAAGTATTGGGTCTTGGAAGCGGGAACACTGAAGCTTTCTTT. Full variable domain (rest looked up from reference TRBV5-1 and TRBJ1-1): KAGVTQTPRYLIKTRGQQVTLSCSPISGHRSVSWYQQTPGQGLQFLFEYFSETQRNKGNFPGRFSGRQFSNSRSEMNVSTLELGDSALYLCASSLEVLGLGSGNTEAFFGQGTRLTVV.

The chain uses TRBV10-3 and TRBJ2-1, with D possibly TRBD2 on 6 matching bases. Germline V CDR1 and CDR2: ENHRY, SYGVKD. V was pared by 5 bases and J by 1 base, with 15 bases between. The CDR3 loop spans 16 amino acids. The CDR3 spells CAISHPEGRSYNEQFF. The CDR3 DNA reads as TGTGCCATCAGTCACCCGGAGGGCCGGTCCTACAATGAGCAGTTCTTC.

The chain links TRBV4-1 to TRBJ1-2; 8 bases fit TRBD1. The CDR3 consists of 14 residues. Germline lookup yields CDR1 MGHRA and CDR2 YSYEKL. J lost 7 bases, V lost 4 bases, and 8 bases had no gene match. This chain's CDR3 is CASSLPDRAIGYTF. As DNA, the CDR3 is TGCGCCAGCAGCCTACCGGACAGGGCCATTGGCTACACCTTC.

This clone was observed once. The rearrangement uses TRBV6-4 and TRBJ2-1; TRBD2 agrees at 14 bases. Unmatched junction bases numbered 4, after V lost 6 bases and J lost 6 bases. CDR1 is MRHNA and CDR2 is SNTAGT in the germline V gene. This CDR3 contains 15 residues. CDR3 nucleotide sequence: TGTGCCAGCAGGATGGGGACTAGCGGGAGCAATGAGCAGTTCTTC. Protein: CASRMGTSGSNEQFF.

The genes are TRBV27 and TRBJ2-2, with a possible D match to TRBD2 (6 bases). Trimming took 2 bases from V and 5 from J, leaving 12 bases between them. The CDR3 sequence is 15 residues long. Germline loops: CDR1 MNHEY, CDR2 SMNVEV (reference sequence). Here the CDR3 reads CASSLQAGTTGELFF. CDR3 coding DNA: TGTGCCAGCAGTTTACAGGCGGGGACGACCGGGGAGCTGTTTTTT.

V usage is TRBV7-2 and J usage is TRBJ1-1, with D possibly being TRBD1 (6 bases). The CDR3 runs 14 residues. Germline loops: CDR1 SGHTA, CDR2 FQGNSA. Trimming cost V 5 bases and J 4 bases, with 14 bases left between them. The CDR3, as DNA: TGTGCCAGCAGCCTCAAGGGGGACGGCACTGAAGCTTTCTTT. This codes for CASSLKGDGTEAFF.

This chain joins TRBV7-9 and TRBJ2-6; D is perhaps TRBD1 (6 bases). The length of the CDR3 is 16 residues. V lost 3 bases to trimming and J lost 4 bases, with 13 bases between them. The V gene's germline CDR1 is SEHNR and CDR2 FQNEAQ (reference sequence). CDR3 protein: CASSLAQGTGANVLTF. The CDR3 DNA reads TGTGCCAGCAGCTTGGCACAGGGTACCGGGGCCAACGTCCTGACTTTC.

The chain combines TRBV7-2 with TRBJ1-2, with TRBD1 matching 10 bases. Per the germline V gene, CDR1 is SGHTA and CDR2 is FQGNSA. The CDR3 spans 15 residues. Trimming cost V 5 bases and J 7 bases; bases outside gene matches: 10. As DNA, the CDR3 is TGTGCCAGCAGCATCGCGACAGGGGGCGCAGGTGGCTACACCTTC. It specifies CASSIATGGAGGYTF.

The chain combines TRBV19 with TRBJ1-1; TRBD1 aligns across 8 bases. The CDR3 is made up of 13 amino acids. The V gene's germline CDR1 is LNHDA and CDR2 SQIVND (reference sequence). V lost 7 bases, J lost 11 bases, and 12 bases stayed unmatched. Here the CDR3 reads CASTAVNRGNAFF. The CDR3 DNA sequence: TGTGCCAGTACCGCCGTAAACAGGGGGAACGCTTTCTTT.

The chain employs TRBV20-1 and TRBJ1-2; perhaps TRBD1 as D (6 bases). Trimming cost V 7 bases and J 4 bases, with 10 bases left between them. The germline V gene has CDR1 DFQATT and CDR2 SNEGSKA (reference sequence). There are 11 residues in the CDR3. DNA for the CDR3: TGCAGTGTACAGGGTGTCTATGGCTACACCTTC. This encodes CSVQGVYGYTF.

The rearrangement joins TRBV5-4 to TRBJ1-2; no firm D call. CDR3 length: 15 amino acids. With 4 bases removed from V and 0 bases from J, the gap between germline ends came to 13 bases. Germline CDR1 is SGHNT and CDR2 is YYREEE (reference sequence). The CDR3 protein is CASSEALGANYGYTF. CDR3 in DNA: TGTGCCAGCAGCGAGGCCCTCGGGGCTAACTATGGCTACACCTTC.

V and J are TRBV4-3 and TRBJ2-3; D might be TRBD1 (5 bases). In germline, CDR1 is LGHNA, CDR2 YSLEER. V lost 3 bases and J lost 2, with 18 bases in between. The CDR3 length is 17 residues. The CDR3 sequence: CASSQRRRAWDTDTQYF. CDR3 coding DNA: TGCGCCAGCAGCCAGCGGCGCAGGGCCTGGGACACAGATACGCAGTATTTT.

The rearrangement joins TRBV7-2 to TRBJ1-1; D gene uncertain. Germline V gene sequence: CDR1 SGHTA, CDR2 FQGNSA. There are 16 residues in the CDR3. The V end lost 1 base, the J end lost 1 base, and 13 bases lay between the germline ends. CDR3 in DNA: TGTGCCAGCAGCTTAGAGGGTGCGGGTAGGAACACTGAAGCTTTCTTT. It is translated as CASSLEGAGRNTEAFF.

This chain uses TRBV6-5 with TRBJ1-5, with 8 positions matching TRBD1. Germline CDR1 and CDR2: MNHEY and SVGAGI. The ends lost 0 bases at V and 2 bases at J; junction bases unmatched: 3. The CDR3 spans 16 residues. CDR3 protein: CASSYSMGQGNQPQHF. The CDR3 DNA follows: TGTGCCAGCAGTTACTCGATGGGACAGGGCAATCAGCCCCAGCATTTT.

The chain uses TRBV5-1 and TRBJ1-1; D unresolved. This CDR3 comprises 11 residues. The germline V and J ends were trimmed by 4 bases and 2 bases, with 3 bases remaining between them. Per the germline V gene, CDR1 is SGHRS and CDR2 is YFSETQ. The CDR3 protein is CASSGNTEAFF. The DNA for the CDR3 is TGCGCCAGCAGCGGCAACACTGAAGCTTTCTTT.

DNA for the CDR3: TGTGCCAGTTCGTCGGGAGATACGCAGTATTTT. Its translation: CASSSGDTQYF. This rearrangement joins TRBV27 to TRBJ2-3; no definite D call. The CDR3 is 11 amino acids. Germline V CDR1 and CDR2: MNHEY, SMNVEV (reference sequence). The V gene lost 9 bases and the J gene lost 5 bases, with 9 bases spanning the gap.

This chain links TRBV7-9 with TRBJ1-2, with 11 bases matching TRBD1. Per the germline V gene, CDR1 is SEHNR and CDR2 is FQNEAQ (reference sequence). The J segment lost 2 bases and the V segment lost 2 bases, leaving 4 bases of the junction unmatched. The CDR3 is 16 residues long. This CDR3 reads CASSLRTGGLNYGYTF. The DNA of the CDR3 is TGTGCCAGCAGCTTACGGACAGGGGGCCTCAACTATGGCTACACCTTC. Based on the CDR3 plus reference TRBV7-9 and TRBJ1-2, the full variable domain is DTGVSQNPRHKITKRGQNVTFRCDPISEHNRLYWYRQTLGQGPEFLTYFQNEAQLEKSRLLSDRFSAERPKGSFSTLEIQRTEQGDSAMYLCASSLRTGGLNYGYTFGSGTRLTVV.

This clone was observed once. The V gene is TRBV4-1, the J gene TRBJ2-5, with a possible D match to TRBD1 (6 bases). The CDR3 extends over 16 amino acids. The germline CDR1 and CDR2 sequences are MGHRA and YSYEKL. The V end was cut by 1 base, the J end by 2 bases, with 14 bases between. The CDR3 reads CASSQGRTASQETQYF. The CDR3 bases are TGCGCCAGCAGCCAAGGTCGGACAGCCTCGCAAGAGACCCAGTACTTC.